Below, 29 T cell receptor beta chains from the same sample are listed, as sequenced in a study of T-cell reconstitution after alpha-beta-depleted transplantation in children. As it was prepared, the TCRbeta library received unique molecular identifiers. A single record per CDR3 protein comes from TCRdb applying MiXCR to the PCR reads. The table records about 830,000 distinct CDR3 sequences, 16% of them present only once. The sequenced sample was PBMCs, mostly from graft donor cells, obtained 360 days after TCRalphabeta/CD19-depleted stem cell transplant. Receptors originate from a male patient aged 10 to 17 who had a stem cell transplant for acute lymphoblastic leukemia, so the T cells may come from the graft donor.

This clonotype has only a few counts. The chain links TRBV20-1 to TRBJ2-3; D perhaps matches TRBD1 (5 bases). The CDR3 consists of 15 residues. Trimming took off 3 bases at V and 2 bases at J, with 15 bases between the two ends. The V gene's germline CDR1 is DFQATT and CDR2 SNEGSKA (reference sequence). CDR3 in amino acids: CSASFTGSHTDTQYF. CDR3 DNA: TGCAGTGCTAGTTTTACAGGTTCTCACACAGATACGCAGTATTTT.

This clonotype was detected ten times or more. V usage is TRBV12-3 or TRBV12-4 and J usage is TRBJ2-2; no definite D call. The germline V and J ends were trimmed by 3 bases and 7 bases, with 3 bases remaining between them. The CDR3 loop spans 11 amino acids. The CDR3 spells CASSFYGELFF. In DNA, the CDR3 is TGTGCCAGCAGTTTTTACGGGGAGCTGTTTTTT.

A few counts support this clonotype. CDR3 sequence: CACFGRADTGELFF. Here the CDR3 DNA reads TGTGCCTGCTTCGGGAGGGCCGACACCGGGGAGCTGTTTTTT. The chain combines TRBV2 with TRBJ2-2, with 8 bases aligning to TRBD2. This CDR3 is built from 14 residues. The junction had 8 bases not matched to a gene; V was cut back by 11 bases and J by 3 bases. Germline V gene data show CDR1 as SNHLY and CDR2 as FYNNEI.

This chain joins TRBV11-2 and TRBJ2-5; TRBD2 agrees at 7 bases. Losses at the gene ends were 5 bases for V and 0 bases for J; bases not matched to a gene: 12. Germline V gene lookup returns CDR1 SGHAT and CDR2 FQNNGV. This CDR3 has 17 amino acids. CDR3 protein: CASSPGGLAAYQETQYF. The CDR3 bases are TGTGCCAGCAGCCCAGGCGGGCTAGCGGCGTACCAAGAGACCCAGTACTTC.

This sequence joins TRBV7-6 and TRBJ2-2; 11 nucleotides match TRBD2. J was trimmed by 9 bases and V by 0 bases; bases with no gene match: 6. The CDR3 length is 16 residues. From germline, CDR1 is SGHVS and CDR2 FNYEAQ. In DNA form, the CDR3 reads TGTGCCAGCAGCTTAGCTTTAACTAGCGGGAGTAGGGAGCTGTTTTTT. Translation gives CASSLALTSGSRELFF.

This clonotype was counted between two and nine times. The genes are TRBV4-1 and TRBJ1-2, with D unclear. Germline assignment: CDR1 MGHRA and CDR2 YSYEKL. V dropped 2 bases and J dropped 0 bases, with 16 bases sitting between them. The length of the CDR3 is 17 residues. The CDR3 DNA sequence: TGCGCCAGCAGCCAATCCCGAGCCCGGTCGTCTAACTATGGCTACACCTTC. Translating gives CASSQSRARSSNYGYTF.

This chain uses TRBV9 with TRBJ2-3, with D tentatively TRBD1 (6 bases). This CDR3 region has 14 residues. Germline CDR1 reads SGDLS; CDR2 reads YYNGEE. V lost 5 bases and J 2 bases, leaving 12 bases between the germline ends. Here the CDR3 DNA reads TGTGCCAGCAGGAGACAGGCCGCCACAGATACGCAGTATTTT. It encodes CASRRQAATDTQYF. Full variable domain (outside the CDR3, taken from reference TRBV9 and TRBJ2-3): DSGVTQTPKHLITATGQRVTLRCSPRSGDLSVYWYQQSLDQGLQFLIQYYNGEERAKGNILERFSAQQFPDLHSELNLSSLELGDSALYFCASRRQAATDTQYFGPGTRLTVL.

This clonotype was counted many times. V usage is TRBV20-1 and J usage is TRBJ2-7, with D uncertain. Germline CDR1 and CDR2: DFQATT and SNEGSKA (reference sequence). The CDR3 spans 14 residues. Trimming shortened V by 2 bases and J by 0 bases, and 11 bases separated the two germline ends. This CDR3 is CSARRTFSSYEQYF. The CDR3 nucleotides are TGCAGTGCTAGAAGGACGTTCAGCTCCTACGAGCAGTACTTC.

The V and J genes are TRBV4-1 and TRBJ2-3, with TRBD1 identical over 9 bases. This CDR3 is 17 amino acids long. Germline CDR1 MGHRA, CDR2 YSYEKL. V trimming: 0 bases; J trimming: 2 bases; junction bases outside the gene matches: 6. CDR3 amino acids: CASSQDHRGPYTDTQYF. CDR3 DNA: TGCGCCAGCAGCCAAGACCACAGGGGGCCATACACAGATACGCAGTATTTT.

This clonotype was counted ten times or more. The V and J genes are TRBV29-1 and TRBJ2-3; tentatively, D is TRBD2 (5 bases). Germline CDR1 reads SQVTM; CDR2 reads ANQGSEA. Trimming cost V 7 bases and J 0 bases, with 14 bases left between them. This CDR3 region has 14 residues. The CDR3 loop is CSAATIFSTDTQYF. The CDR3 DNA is TGCAGCGCCGCGACTATTTTCAGCACAGATACGCAGTATTTT.

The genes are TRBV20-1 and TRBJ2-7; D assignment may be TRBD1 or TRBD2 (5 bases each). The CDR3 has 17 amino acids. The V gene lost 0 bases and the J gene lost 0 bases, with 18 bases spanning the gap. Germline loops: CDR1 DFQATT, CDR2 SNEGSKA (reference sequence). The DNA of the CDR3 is TGCAGTGCTAGAGATTGGGCGATGAGGGGCCACTCCTACGAGCAGTACTTC. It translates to CSARDWAMRGHSYEQYF.

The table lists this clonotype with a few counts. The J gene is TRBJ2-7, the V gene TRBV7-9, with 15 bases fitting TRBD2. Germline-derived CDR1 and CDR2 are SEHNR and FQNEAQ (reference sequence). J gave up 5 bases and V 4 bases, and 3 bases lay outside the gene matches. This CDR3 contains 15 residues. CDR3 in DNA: TGTGCCAGCAGCTCCGGACTAGCGGGAGGGGACGAGCAGTACTTC. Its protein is CASSSGLAGGDEQYF. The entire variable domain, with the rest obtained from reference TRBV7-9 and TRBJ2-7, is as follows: DTGVSQNPRHKITKRGQNVTFRCDPISEHNRLYWYRQTLGQGPEFLTYFQNEAQLEKSRLLSDRFSAERPKGSFSTLEIQRTEQGDSAMYLCASSSGLAGGDEQYFGPGTRLTVT.

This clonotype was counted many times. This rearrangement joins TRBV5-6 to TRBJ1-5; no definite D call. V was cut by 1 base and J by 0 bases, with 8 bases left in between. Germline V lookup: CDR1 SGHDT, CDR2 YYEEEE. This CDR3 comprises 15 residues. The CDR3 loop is CASSLIWDSNQPQHF. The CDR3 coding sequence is TGTGCCAGCAGCTTGATCTGGGATAGCAATCAGCCCCAGCATTTT.

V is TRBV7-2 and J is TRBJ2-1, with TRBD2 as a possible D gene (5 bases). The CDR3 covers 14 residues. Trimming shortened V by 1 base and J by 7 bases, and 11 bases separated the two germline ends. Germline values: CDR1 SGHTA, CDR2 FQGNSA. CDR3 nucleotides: TGTGCCAGCAGCTTAGACCTAGCAGTAAATGAGCAGTTCTTC. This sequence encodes CASSLDLAVNEQFF.

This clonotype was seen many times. CDR3 DNA: TGCAGTGCCCAGTCATGTGACTATGGCTACACCTTC. Residues: CSAQSCDYGYTF. V gene TRBV20-1 combines with J gene TRBJ1-2; D ambiguous. Trimming removed 6 bases at V and 3 bases at J, with 11 bases between. Germline V lookup: CDR1 DFQATT, CDR2 SNEGSKA (reference sequence). The CDR3 covers 12 residues.

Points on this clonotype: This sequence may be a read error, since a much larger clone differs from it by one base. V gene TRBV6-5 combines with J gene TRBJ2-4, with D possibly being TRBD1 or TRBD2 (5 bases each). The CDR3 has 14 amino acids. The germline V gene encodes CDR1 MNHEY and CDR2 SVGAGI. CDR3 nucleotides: TGTGCCAGCAGTTACAACGGGGCAGAAAACATTCGGTACTTC. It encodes CASSYNGAENIRYF.

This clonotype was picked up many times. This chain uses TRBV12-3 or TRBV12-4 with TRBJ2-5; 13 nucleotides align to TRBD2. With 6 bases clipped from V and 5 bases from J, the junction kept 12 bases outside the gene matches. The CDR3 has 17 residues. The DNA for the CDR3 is TGTGCCAGCAGCGGGACTAGCGGGATGGTAAGGTCGGAGACCCAGTACTTC. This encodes CASSGTSGMVRSETQYF.

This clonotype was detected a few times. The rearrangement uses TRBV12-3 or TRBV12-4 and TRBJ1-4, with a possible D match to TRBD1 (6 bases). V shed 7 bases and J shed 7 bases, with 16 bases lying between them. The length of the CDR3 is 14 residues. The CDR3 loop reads CASKLTQDSEKLFF. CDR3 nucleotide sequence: TGTGCCAGCAAATTAACGCAGGACAGTGAAAAACTGTTTTTT.

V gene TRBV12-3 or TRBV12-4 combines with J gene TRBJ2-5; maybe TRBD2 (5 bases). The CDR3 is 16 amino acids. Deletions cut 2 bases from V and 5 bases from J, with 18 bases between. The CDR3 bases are TGTGCCAGCAGTTTAACCCTGGGCGGGCCCGGGGAGACCCAGTACTTC. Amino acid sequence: CASSLTLGGPGETQYF.

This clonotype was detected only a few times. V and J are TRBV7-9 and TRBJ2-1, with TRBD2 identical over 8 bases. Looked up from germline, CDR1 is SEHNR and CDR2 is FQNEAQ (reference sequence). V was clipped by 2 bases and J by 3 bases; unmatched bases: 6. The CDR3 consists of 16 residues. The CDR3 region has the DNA TGTGCCAGCAGCTTACCCAGCGGGAGTCACTACAATGAGCAGTTCTTC. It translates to CASSLPSGSHYNEQFF.

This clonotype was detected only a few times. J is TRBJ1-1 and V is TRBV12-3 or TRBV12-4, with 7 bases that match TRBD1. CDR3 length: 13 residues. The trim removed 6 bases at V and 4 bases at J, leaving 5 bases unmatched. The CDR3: CASSDRVTTEAFF. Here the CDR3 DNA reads TGTGCCAGCAGCGACAGGGTGACCACTGAAGCTTTCTTT.

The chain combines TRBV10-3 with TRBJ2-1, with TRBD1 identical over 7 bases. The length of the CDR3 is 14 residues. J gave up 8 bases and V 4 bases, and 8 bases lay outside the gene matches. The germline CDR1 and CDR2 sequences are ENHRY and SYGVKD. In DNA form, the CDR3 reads TGTGCCATCAGTGGGCAGGGGGTTATGGATGAGCAGTTCTTC. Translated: CAISGQGVMDEQFF.

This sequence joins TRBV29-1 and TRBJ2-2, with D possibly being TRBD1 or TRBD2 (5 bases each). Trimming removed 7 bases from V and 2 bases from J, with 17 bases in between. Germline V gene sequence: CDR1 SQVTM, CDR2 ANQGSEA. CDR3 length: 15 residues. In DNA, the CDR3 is TGCAGCGCCCAAGGTCCAGGGAGAAACACCGGGGAGCTGTTTTTT. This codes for CSAQGPGRNTGELFF.

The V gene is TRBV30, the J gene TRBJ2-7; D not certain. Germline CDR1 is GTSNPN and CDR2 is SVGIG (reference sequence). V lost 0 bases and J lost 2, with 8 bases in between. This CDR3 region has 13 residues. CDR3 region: CAWSVGRTYEQYF. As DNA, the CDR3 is TGTGCCTGGAGTGTTGGTAGAACCTACGAGCAGTACTTC.

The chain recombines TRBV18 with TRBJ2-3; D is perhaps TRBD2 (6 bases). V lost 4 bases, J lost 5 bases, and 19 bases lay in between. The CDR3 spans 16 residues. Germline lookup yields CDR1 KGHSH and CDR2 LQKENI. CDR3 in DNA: TGTGCCAGCTCACTAGGTCTGCCGACCGGGGGAGATACGCAGTATTTT. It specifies CASSLGLPTGGDTQYF.

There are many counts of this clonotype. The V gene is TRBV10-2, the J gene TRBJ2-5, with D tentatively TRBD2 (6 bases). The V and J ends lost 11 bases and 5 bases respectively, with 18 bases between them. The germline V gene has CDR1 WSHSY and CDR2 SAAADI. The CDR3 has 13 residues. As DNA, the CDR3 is TGCGCCGTAGGAGGGAGGATAGGGGAGACCCAGTACTTC. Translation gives CAVGGRIGETQYF.

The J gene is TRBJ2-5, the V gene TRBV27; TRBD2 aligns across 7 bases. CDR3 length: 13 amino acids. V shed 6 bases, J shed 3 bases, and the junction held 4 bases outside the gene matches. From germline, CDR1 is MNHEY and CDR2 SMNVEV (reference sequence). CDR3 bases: TGTGCCAGCAGGGCCGCGGGAGAAGAGACCCAGTACTTC. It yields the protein CASRAAGEETQYF.

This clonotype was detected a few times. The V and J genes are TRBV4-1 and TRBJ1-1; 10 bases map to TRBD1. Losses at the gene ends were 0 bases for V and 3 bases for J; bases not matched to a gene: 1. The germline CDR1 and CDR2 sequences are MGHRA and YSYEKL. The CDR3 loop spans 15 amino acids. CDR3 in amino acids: CASSQDGQGDTEAFF. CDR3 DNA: TGCGCCAGCAGCCAAGACGGACAGGGGGACACTGAAGCTTTCTTT.

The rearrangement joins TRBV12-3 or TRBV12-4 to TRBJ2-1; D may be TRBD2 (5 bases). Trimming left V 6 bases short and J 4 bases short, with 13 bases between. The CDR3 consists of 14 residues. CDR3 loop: CASSTRYSYNEQFF. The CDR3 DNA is TGTGCCAGCAGCACTAGATACTCGTACAATGAGCAGTTCTTC.